This T cell receptor (beta chain) was found in a study of blood T cell repertoires in COVID-19. Study background: Spain, Italy and the United States supplied samples that represented acute and convalescent COVID-19.

Using immunoSEQ multiplex PCR, the repertoire was profiled, and TCRdb retains in-frame clones only, with some absent. In the table there are 45,000 to 60,000 clones, roughly four fifths of which are singletons. The CDR3 is 14 amino acids. J lost 3 bases, V lost 2 bases, and 1 base had no gene match. The germline V gene has CDR1 MNHEY and CDR2 SMNVEV (reference sequence). The chain couples TRBV27 to TRBJ2-7; 10 positions agree with TRBD2. The TCR was taken from a woman older than 75 with acute or convalescent COVID-19. Sequencing was carried out using peripheral blood. The CDR3 coding sequence is TGTGCCAGCAGTTTACTAGCGGGAGACTACGAGCAGTACTTC. This sequence encodes CASSLLAGDYEQYF.